This TCR beta chain was profiled in a study of control samples from healthy donors and cancer patients (dated by TCRdb to 2020 to 2021). A note on this clone: Its antigen is not yet known. No much larger clone exists at a distance of one base, and base qualities are not known.

Receptors were amplified or captured by the immunoSEQ multiplex PCR assay. TCRdb stores this immuneACCESS table with in-frame sequences only. Part of the clones is absent; in the studies checked, under half of the shortfall reflects unresolved V genes, and no reason is known for the rest. The sample records about 150,000 clones, 93% of which are singletons. Approximately 2.5% of the sample lies in the top ten. V loses 5 bases of germline sequence and J loses 5 bases, and the interval between the two ends is 10 bases. There are 12 amino acids in the CDR3, from cysteine to phenylalanine inclusive. Just the 36-base CDR3 DNA is kept, in frame starting at base 1. Based on the germline V gene, the CDR1 and CDR2 sequences are SGHVS and FQNEAQ.

The chain couples TRBV7-8 to TRBJ2-7, with no confident D gene call. The source of this sequence is a man aged 45-60 years in good health. The sample consisted of blood. The CDR3 here reads CASSLQGHEQYF. The DNA sequence follows: TGTGCCAGCAGCCTCCAAGGCCACGAGCAGTACTTC.